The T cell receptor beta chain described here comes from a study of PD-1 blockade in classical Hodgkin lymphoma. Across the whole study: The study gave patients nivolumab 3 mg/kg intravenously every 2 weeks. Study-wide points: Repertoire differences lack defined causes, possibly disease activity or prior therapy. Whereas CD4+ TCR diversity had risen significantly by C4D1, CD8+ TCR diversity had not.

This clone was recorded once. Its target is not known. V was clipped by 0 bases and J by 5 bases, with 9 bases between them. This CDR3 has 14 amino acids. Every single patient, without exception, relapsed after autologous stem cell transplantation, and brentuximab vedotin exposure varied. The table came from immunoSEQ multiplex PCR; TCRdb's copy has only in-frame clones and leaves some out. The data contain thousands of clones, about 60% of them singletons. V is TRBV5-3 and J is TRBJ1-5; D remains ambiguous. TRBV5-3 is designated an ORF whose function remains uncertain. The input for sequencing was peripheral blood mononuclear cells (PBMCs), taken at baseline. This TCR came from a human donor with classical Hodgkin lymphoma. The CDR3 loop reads CARSLDGRDQPQHF. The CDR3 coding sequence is TGTGCCAGAAGCTTGGATGGTAGGGATCAGCCCCAGCATTTT.